This note documents a single T cell receptor beta chain sequence. No cognate antigen has been identified for it. One base away there is no much larger clone; base qualities are not given. The receptor library was made with the immunoSEQ multiplex PCR assay. The multiplex PCR relied on a mix of 60 forward primers for TCR Vbeta segments and 13 reverse primers for TCR Jbeta segments. The CDR3 region of rearranged TCR beta genes was amplified from genomic DNA by a multiplex PCR assay. Amplified TCR beta libraries were sequenced as 87-base-pair reads on the Illumina HiSeq System. The study's processing was this. A later analysis tallied 70 million to 100 million unique TCR beta chains across the 666 repertoires, and approximately 9.9 million of those chains were shared by two or more donors. To remove PCR and sequencing errors, raw reads were error-corrected and collapsed into unique sequences using a nearest-neighbor algorithm that merged closely related sequences. Alignment of CDR3 sequences to IMGT reference sequences was used to assign V, D and J gene segments. For a sequence to be retained, at least a six-nucleotide match to both a V gene segment and a J gene segment was required. Rearrangements were called productive when the CDR3 lacked stop codons and stayed in frame with V and J; all others were non-productive. Following IMGT convention, CDR3 was defined as the stretch from the second conserved V-encoded cysteine up to the conserved J-encoded phenylalanine. The earlier analysis of 587 of the donors excluded sequences that lacked an unambiguous match to a single V gene segment. An earlier analysis of a few hundred of the donors called V segments functional above 56.7% productive rearrangements and segregating when the between-donor standard deviation exceeded 5%. A statistical classification framework was built to diagnose cytomegalovirus status from the catalog of TCR beta chain sequences. In a later analysis, V and J genes were assigned by comparing TCR nucleotide sequences against IMGT/GENE-DB human TR gene sequences. In a later analysis, CDR3 sequences and most-parsimonious VDJ recombination scenarios were assigned using the TCRdist pipeline. A later analysis defined each TCR beta chain by its CDR3 amino acid sequence plus V-gene family, and excluded reads lacking a unique V-gene family. A later analysis removed 592 highly shared, low-generation-probability nucleotide sequences to deal with suspected cross-contamination and a sequencing artifact. For each public chain, a later analysis derived a clonal expansion index from normalized ranks of inferred template counts within each repertoire. A later analysis computed generation probabilities with a VDJ recombination model fitted to out-of-frame rearrangements, and checked the results against IGoR. A later analysis scored TCR-TCR, TCR-HLA and TCR-CMV co-occurrence with hypergeometric tests, applying a repertoire-size bias correction to TCR pairs. To estimate false discovery rates, a later analysis permuted the HLA or CMV assignments 20 times. A later analysis grouped co-occurring TCRs with DBSCAN, adding TCRdist sequence similarity when clustering within HLA-allele-positive subsets. For co-occurrence clustering, repertoires with fewer than 30,000 or more than 120,000 public chains were excluded, along with about five repertoires with anomalous nucleotide sharing. TCRdb provides this immuneACCESS table in a form limited to in-frame rearrangements. Some clones are lacking; in checked studies, under half of them reflect an unresolved V gene, and why the rest are absent is not known. V and J calls plus clone size are reproduced from that table; the DNA served to infer D and trimming. This sample holds about 140,000 clones; 70% were observed only once. The top ten clones comprise about 1.5% of the sample.

The sample belongs to a study of cytomegalovirus exposure and HLA in healthy donors (TCRdb year 2017). Context from the whole study: In an earlier analysis of around 540 of the donors, approximately 260 Gb of sequence data and about 110 million unique TCR beta sequences from about 180 million T cells were reported. Rather than using new phenotypic data, the later analysis identified candidate immune exposures from TCR beta sequences and from how often those sequences occurred across donors. In addition to the first cohort of approximately 650 subjects, a separate validation cohort of 120 different subjects was used. Donor age, sex, ethnicity and CMV serostatus were compiled alongside the repertoire data. The number of donors typed differed by locus, with roughly 620-640 for A, B, C, DRB1 and DQB1, roughly 520 for DQA1, 600 to 610 for DPA1, and under 490 for DPB1. A later analysis re-examined previously published TCR beta repertoires from 610 or so donors and added high-resolution HLA genotyping to investigate patterns of TCR occurrence. Class I and class II HLA loci were covered by the typing at four-digit resolution. The study aimed to test whether signatures of past pathogen exposure could be identified by cataloging public T cell receptors. The study profiled the T cell repertoires of hundreds of subjects by immunosequencing and related them to cytomegalovirus serostatus. Across approximately 400 genotyped donors of the cohort, an average of approximately 200,000 unique TCR beta nucleotide sequences per donor were sequenced, and around 19% of those sequences were non-productive. All discovery cohort repertoires had been generated on a single sequencing platform. To decide whether each TCR beta V gene segment behaved as functional or pseudogenic, an earlier analysis of 587 of the donors relied on high-throughput TCR beta sequencing. A later genetic analysis took genome-wide SNP genotypes for about 55% of the 666 donors and used that subset as a discovery cohort. Approximately 300 gigabases of sequencing data and around 88 million unique TCR sequences made up an early release that covered fewer than 650 HLA-typed donors. Several DR-DQ haplotypes were treated as single units for association and clustering because of strong linkage in the cohort. Of the roughly 400 genotyped donors, approximately 83% fell in the genetic ancestry cluster associated with self-reported Caucasian donors. The study combined high-throughput TCR immunosequencing, statistical association of individual TCRs with disease status, and machine learning to predict cytomegalovirus infection status. The paper's findings and limits, for the study overall: Broadly in line with IMGT annotations, most TCR beta V segments showed up in productive rearrangements about 90% or about 30% of the time in an earlier analysis of approximately 600 of the donors. The authors suggested that the approach could potentially be generalized to other disease states and immunological phenotypes. A later genetic analysis reported fewer N-insertions in productive TCRs among donors in an Asian-associated ancestry cluster than the approximately 700-donor mean. Some IMGT-functional V segments, including TRBV6-2 and TRBV6-3, could not be told apart with the 87-base-pair reads, so those segments were excluded. In vitro tests confirmed that three of the cytomegalovirus-associated TCR beta chains recognize cytomegalovirus antigens. Most TCR sequences were seen in very few donors, while some public TCRs were found in many individuals. Linkage disequilibrium might explain the correlated functional status among segregating V segments, but an unknown experimental factor could not be excluded. Sequencing depth was assumed to be roughly uniform across donors in the presence/absence analyses, though that assumption may not hold. When HLA alleles, especially DR and DQ, strongly co-occurred, TCR associations were difficult to assign to individual alleles. A cluster of highly shared sequence variants was judged likely to be a technical artifact of the sequencing pipeline. In both the original and validation cohorts, the classifier was reported to diagnose cytomegalovirus status with high specificity and sensitivity. The only immune exposure information available for the cohort was CMV serostatus. Seventeen rarely observed V segments, including chromosome 9 orphons, were excluded from the earlier analysis of about 600 of the donors because counts were too low. A later genetic analysis associated a missense DCLRE1C variant with V-gene and J-gene trimming of TCR beta chains, and an independent cohort replicated the association. Because some donors lacked HLA typing at each locus, the association tests relied only on the typed subset. A later analysis found that most CMV-associated TCR beta chains appeared HLA-restricted, with HLA associations seemingly driven largely by CMV exposure. Only TCR beta chains were sequenced in this cohort, and the absence of alpha or paired-chain data limited detectable features. A further reported finding was that TCR beta sequences accurately predicted the HLA-A and HLA-B alleles for most subjects in the first cohort. A total of 150 to 200 TCR beta chains were listed by the study as associated with cytomegalovirus. In a later analysis, several top co-occurrence clusters were reported to appear linked to parvovirus B19, influenza, CMV and Epstein-Barr virus. A later analysis found that TCR association rates varied across HLA loci, with DRB1 alleles showing the most associated TCRs and HLA-C alleles the fewest. A later analysis found that HLA-associated TCR beta chains were more clonally expanded and had lower generation probabilities than equally common non-associated chains. In a later analysis, some 18,000 TCR beta sequences were associated with specific HLA alleles at a false discovery rate of 0.05.

The cohort comprised 710 or so healthy bone marrow donors. All cohort members were sampled while nominally healthy, although unrecorded immune exposures were likely present. The donor was CMV seronegative and belonged to the group of over 300 seronegative cohort members. Each donor provided a peripheral blood sample, and peripheral blood mononuclear cells were used for TCR beta sequencing. Genomic DNA was extracted from the blood cell samples with the Qiagen DNeasy Blood Extraction Kit. Trimming removed 6 bases from V and 6 bases from J; the gene matches leave 3 bases unexplained. The CDR3 goes from the cysteine to the phenylalanine over 13 residues. The read is trimmed to its CDR3 DNA, 39 bases read in frame from base 1. Taken from the germline V gene, the CDR1 and CDR2 loops are MDHEN and SYDVKM.

This clonotype was obtained from a woman younger than 45 in good health and CMV-seronegative. The receptor chain draws on TRBV28 and TRBJ2-2; TRBD1 matches 8 bases in the middle. Sample: PBMCs. The sequence in DNA is TGTGCCAGCAGAGACAGGGGCCCCGGGGAGCTGTTTTTT. Its protein product is CASRDRGPGELFF.